Listed below are T cell receptor beta chains from one sample, sequenced in a study of cytomegalovirus exposure and HLA in healthy donors. The protocol was immunoSEQ multiplex PCR, while the TCRdb copy is restricted to in-frame clones and leaves out a portion. The sample's table shows about 84,000 clones. Specimen: PBMCs. The receptors were gathered from a man between 45 and 60 years old in good health and CMV-seronegative. CDR3s leave out the opening cysteine and the closing phenylalanine or tryptophan.

TRBJ2-6	TRBV7-9	ASTPEGANVLT
TRBJ2-3	TRBV4-1	ASSQDWAGDTQY
TRBJ1-5	TRBV28	ASSRPGTGVGSNQPQH
TRBJ1-2	TRBV23-1	ASSQWTGGADYGYT
TRBJ1-2	TRBV6-5	ASSSGVNYGYT
TRBJ1-5	TRBV6-1	ASRDRGFSQPQH
TRBJ1-3	TRBV29-1	SVDPGQGASGNTIY
TRBJ1-2	TRBV19	ASSIDLDRPWNYT
TRBJ1-2	TRBV5-1	ASSLDRLYGYT
TRBJ1-5	TRBV6-5	ASSSGNWNQPQH
TRBJ2-2	TRBV6-1	ASSEYQGNTGELF
TRBJ2-5	TRBV6-5	ASSYSTGQETQY
TRBJ1-1	TRBV6-6	ASSRLEGPEAF
TRBJ1-3	TRBV4-1	ASSQDSPFRGPTNSGNTIY
TRBJ2-7	TRBV5-1	ASSSAGVEQY
TRBJ2-3	TRBV5-6	ASRQTSGGPRDTQY
TRBJ2-5	TRBV6-4	ASSRTGQGAKPQETQY
TRBJ2-2	TRBV28	ASSRTGVSVTGELF
TRBJ2-7	TRBV23-1	ASSQPEAQNSYEQY
TRBJ1-5	TRBV30	AWSVRGDQPQH
TRBJ2-7	TRBV7-3	ASSATGGRAYEQY
TRBJ2-3	TRBV6-5	ASSYSTSAQDTQY
TRBJ2-1	TRBV9	ASSVGTSGGSYNEQF
TRBJ2-3	TRBV2	ASRGQGTDTQY
TRBJ1-2	TRBV7-3	ASSSQGVDGYT
TRBJ1-6	TRBV6-5	ASSPPGTYNSPLH
TRBJ2-5	TRBV19	ASSMETAGEETQY
TRBJ1-6	TRBV27	ASSPADRQGTLH
TRBJ2-1	TRBV18	ASSPGTGGYNEQF
TRBJ1-4	TRBV7-2	ASSPQDRVDEKLF
TRBJ2-7	TRBV9	ASSSDGLAYEQY
TRBJ2-3	TRBV4-3	ASSQDWRADTQY
TRBJ2-1	TRBV6-1	ASSVPLAGGHEQF
TRBJ2-3	TRBV7-9	ASSLYQQGATDTQY
TRBJ2-1	TRBV19	ATTQLGGSYNEQF
TRBJ2-7	TRBV5-3	ARSLGWALDDEQY
TRBJ1-6	TRBV6-5	ASSTEGQVSALH
TRBJ1-1	TRBV9	ASSLDKNTEAF
TRBJ1-2	TRBV5-1	ASSLMAGGSGYT
TRBJ2-1	TRBV19	ASSLARGYNEQF
TRBJ2-1	TRBV4-1	ASSQVRGQGGNEQF
TRBJ2-7	TRBV27	ASSLSMAGGFSSEQY
TRBJ2-7	TRBV11-3	ASSLGGTLVYEQY
TRBJ2-7	TRBV9	ASSAGTPPYEQY
TRBJ2-2	TRBV6-5	ASRQNTGELF
TRBJ2-7	TRBV27	ASTSRETSYEQY
TRBJ2-5	TRBV7-3	ASSLGGIKETQY
TRBJ2-1	TRBV7-2	ASSLTAIGEQF
TRBJ2-7	TRBV7-6	ASSLSRDRDHEQY
TRBJ2-5	TRBV6-4	ASSAGQGETQY
TRBJ2-4	TRBV5-5	ASSFSGPRDIQY
TRBJ2-7	TRBV18	ASSPDQDEQY